This T cell receptor (beta chain) was captured in a study of T cell responses to AZD1222 COVID-19 vaccine. Background on the study: Some second doses came at about 4 weeks and others at about 12 weeks; these were pooled.

CDR1 and CDR2 (germline): SNHLY, FYNNEI. The CDR3 is 15 amino acids. Trimming cost V 6 bases and J 1 base; bases outside gene matches: 6. This table comes from immunoSEQ multiplex PCR, and its TCRdb copy is limited to in-frame clones, with some not included. This sample yields 90,000 to 120,000 clones, of which around 92% are seen a single time; approximately 7% belongs to the top ten. Study results and limitations: Seropositive AZD1222 recipients at baseline numbered only five or six.

In regard to this clone: Its antigen is unidentified.

The sequences come from peripheral blood, collected on day 0 of AZD1222 vaccination. This rearrangement joins TRBV2 to TRBJ2-3, with TRBD1 identical over 8 bases. This clonotype was sampled from an adult in good health. As DNA, the CDR3 is TGTGCCAGCAGGGCTCCGGGACAGGGCACAGATACGCAGTATTTT. Protein: CASRAPGQGTDTQYF.